What follows are 17 T cell receptor beta chains derived from one specimen sequenced in a study of T cell changes during pregnancy in multiple sclerosis. Assay: immunoSEQ multiplex PCR; the TCRdb copy retains only in-frame clones and omits some. The sample records about 85,000 clones, roughly 90% being singletons. The sequencing used peripheral blood, collected in the first trimester of pregnancy. All receptors come from a female donor with multiple sclerosis, enrolled in a pregnancy study.

The chain has TRBV7-2 and TRBJ1-3; 7 nucleotides agree with TRBD1. CDR3 length: 17 residues. CDR1 and CDR2 from the germline V gene are SGHTA and FQGNSA. Losses at the gene ends were 3 bases for V and 0 bases for J; bases not matched to a gene: 8. CDR3 coding DNA: TGTGCCAGCAGCTTGTCTATACGGGACAGCTCTGGAAACACCATATATTTT. Translated, it gives CASSLSIRDSSGNTIYF.

The gene calls are TRBV5-1 and TRBJ2-1; 12 nucleotides align to TRBD2. Looked up from germline, CDR1 is SGHRS and CDR2 is YFSETQ. The CDR3 totals 15 residues. Germline trimming cut 4 bases from V and 5 bases from J; bases unmatched to any gene: 4. The CDR3 spells CASSTGLAGNNEQFF. CDR3 nucleotide sequence: TGCGCCAGCAGCACGGGACTAGCGGGTAACAATGAGCAGTTCTTC.

This chain links TRBV10-1 with TRBJ2-1; D is ambiguous. CDR3 length: 14 amino acids. The germline V and J ends were trimmed by 6 bases and 0 bases, with 9 bases remaining between them. In germline, CDR1 is WNHNN, CDR2 SYGVQD (reference sequence). The CDR3 nucleotides read TGCGCCAGCAGCCTGGCTAGCTCCTACAATGAGCAGTTCTTC. Protein product: CASSLASSYNEQFF.

The chain recombines TRBV5-1 with TRBJ1-2; D not resolved. Germline V gene data show CDR1 as SGHRS and CDR2 as YFSETQ. The CDR3 spans 16 residues. Between the trimmed V and J ends, which lost 1 base and 3 bases, there was a span of 16 bases. This chain's CDR3 is CASSLPTGRADYGYTF. The CDR3 DNA reads TGCGCCAGCAGCTTGCCTACCGGGCGGGCCGACTATGGCTACACCTTC.

The DNA of the CDR3 is TGTGCCAGCAGTTTGGGATTGGCAGGGTGGGACACTGAAGCTTTCTTT. It yields the protein CASSLGLAGWDTEAFF. V usage is TRBV6-5 and J usage is TRBJ1-1, with D perhaps TRBD1 (5 bases). V lost 4 bases, J lost 3 bases, and 18 bases lay in between. Per germline, CDR1 MNHEY and CDR2 SVGAGI. CDR3 size: 16 residues.

The V call is TRBV2, the J call TRBJ2-7; D call uncertain. V lost 8 bases, J lost 6 bases, and 5 bases lay in between. The CDR3 is 9 amino acids. In germline, CDR1 is SNHLY, CDR2 FYNNEI. CDR3 coding DNA: TGTGCCAGCGGAGTCGAGCAGTACTTC. As protein: CASGVEQYF.

The chain joins TRBV5-5 to TRBJ2-7; tentatively, D is TRBD1 (6 bases). V was clipped by 0 bases and J by 2 bases, with 9 bases between them. CDR1 is SGHKS and CDR2 is YYEKEE in the germline V gene (reference sequence). This CDR3 is built from 14 residues. CDR3 in amino acids: CASSLAGGPYEQYF. The CDR3 region has the DNA TGTGCCAGCAGCTTGGCTGGGGGCCCCTACGAGCAGTACTTC.

The chain carries TRBV4-1 and TRBJ2-2, with D maybe TRBD2 (6 bases). The V and J ends lost 0 bases and 6 bases respectively, with 11 bases between them. The CDR3 covers 15 residues. Per the germline V gene, CDR1 is MGHRA and CDR2 is YSYEKL. The CDR3 DNA sequence: TGCGCCAGCAGCCAAGAACCCGGGAGCGCCGGGGAGCTGTTTTTT. This gives the protein CASSQEPGSAGELFF.

This rearrangement joins TRBV19 to TRBJ2-4, with 7 positions matching TRBD1. This CDR3 has 15 residues. CDR1 and CDR2 (germline): LNHDA, SQIVND (reference sequence). V dropped 5 bases and J dropped 1; count of bases not matched to a gene: 5. The CDR3 DNA sequence: TGTGCCAGTAGTTCGACAGGGTCGGCCAAAAACATTCAGTACTTC. Translating gives CASSSTGSAKNIQYF.

This sequence joins TRBV28 and TRBJ2-7; TRBD1 is a possible D gene (6 bases). Per germline, CDR1 MDHEN and CDR2 SYDVKM. The V end was cut by 5 bases, the J end by 5 bases, with 28 bases between. This CDR3 comprises 18 residues. The CDR3 loop is CASSNRSHTRGSSHEQYF. The CDR3 DNA is TGTGCCAGCAGTAATAGATCTCACACGAGGGGGAGTTCCCACGAGCAGTACTTC.

This rearrangement joins TRBV6-7 to TRBJ2-1, with 9 bases lining up with TRBD2. TRBV6-7 carries the ORF label, with uncertain function. The ends lost 5 bases at V and 6 bases at J; junction bases unmatched: 8. This CDR3 has 15 residues. The CDR3 here is CASSELAGEFNEQFF. Here the CDR3 DNA reads TGTGCCAGCAGTGAACTAGCGGGCGAGTTCAATGAGCAGTTCTTC.

This clone was observed once. This sequence joins TRBV12-1 and TRBJ1-5; the D call in the table, TRBD1, was not verified against the DNA. TRBV12-1 is a listed pseudogene. This CDR3 has 15 residues. This CDR3 is CASSLPTGGNQPQHF. Written as DNA, the CDR3 is TGTGCCAGCAGCCTCCCTACAGGGGGGAATCAGCCCCAGCATTTT.

The rearrangement uses TRBV7-7 and TRBJ2-2; 9 nucleotides agree with TRBD1. This CDR3 spans 14 amino acids. CDR1 SSHAT and CDR2 FNYEAQ come from the germline V gene (reference sequence). The trim removed 5 bases at V and 4 bases at J, leaving 2 bases unmatched. CDR3 amino acids: CASSQTGGTGELFF. Here the CDR3 DNA reads TGTGCCAGCAGCCAGACAGGGGGCACCGGGGAGCTGTTTTTT.

The chain combines TRBV11-2 with TRBJ1-3; the match to TRBD1 covers 7 bases. Germline CDR1 reads SGHAT; CDR2 reads FQNNGV. The CDR3 is 15 residues long. V gave up 4 bases and J gave up 4 bases; unmatched junction bases: 7. For the CDR3, the DNA is TGTGCCAGCAGCTCGCAGACAGGGTGGGGAAACACCATATATTTT. The encoded protein is CASSSQTGWGNTIYF.

The chain has TRBV2 and TRBJ1-1; D ambiguous. Trimming removed 6 bases at V and 1 base at J, with 9 bases between. The germline gives CDR1 SNHLY, CDR2 FYNNEI. The CDR3 extends over 13 amino acids. The CDR3 here is CASRRSSNTEAFF. The DNA for the CDR3 is TGTGCCAGCAGGAGGAGCTCGAACACTGAAGCTTTCTTT.

This clone appeared a single time. The chain links TRBV7-2 to TRBJ2-1; no firm D call. The germline gives CDR1 SGHTA, CDR2 FQGNSA. This CDR3 is 14 amino acids long. Between the trimmed V and J ends, which lost 7 bases and 7 bases, there was a span of 17 bases. In nucleotides, the CDR3 is TGTGCCAGCACCCCCTGGCGGAATTCGAATGAGCAGTTCTTC. Translating it yields CASTPWRNSNEQFF.

This sequence joins TRBV19 and TRBJ2-1, with 14 bases fitting TRBD2. Unmatched junction bases numbered 5, after V lost 1 base and J lost 6 bases. The V gene's germline CDR1 is LNHDA and CDR2 SQIVND (reference sequence). This CDR3 contains 17 residues. This chain's CDR3 is CASSIGLAGGRANEQFF. Here the CDR3 DNA reads TGTGCCAGTAGTATAGGACTAGCGGGAGGGAGAGCCAATGAGCAGTTCTTC.